Listed below are T cell receptor beta chains from one sample, sequenced in a study of identical twins' blood T cells. TCRdb re-called the 5' RACE reads with MiXCR, one entry per CDR3 protein. The table lists a few hundred thousand distinct CDR3 sequences, roughly 28% of them singletons, with around 5.6% in the top ten. The specimen was PBMCs. Receptors were obtained from a woman aged 18 to 55 in good health. Both conserved end residues are part of each CDR3. D genes are given only for firm matches. Rows give clone size only sometimes, using once, few, many, or a class for an expanded clone.

D,V,J,size,DNA,CDR3
NA,TRBV29-1,TRBJ1-5,many,TGCAGCGTTGCGTTCGATGGACCCGTGGGCAATCAGCCCCAGCATTTT,CSVAFDGPVGNQPQHF
NA,TRBV2,TRBJ2-3,NA,TGTGCCAGCAGTCCCGGAGGGGTCTGGGATATGCAGTATTTT,CASSPGGVWDMQYF
NA,TRBV20-1,TRBJ1-4,NA,TGCAGTGCTACCACACCCCGAGGGGGAGGCGAAAAACTGTTTTTT,CSATTPRGGGEKLFF
NA,TRBV3-1,TRBJ2-4,few,TGTGCCAGCAGCAATAGGGGCTCATCGGGTCAGTACTTC,CASSNRGSSGQYF
NA,TRBV27,TRBJ2-1,NA,TGTGCCAGCAGTTTATTGGGGGCGCAGGACAATGAGCAGTTCTTC,CASSLLGAQDNEQFF
NA,TRBV11-2,TRBJ1-2,few,TGTGCCAGCAGCTTCGGGCTCGTTCAAACCTTC,CASSFGLVQTF
NA,TRBV6-1,TRBJ1-5,few,TGTGCCACCATGCCGGACAGACGTCAGCCCCAGCATTTT,CATMPDRRQPQHF
TRBD1,TRBV11-2,TRBJ2-2,NA,TGTGCCAGCTTATCTCGGGACAGAAACCACACCGGGGAGCTGTTTTTT,CASLSRDRNHTGELFF
TRBD1,TRBV2,TRBJ1-5,NA,TGTGCCAGCAGTGAACGATCCGGGACAGGGAATCAGCCCCAGCATTTT,CASSERSGTGNQPQHF
NA,TRBV3-1,TRBJ1-6,NA,TGTGCCAGCGGCCAAAAGTTGGGGAGGCATACCCCCCTCCACTTT,CASGQKLGRHTPLHF
NA,TRBV7-9,TRBJ2-2,NA,NA,CASRRAGELFF
TRBD2,TRBV11-1,TRBJ2-2,few,TGTGCCAGCAGCTTACAACTAGCGGGGTCGGAGCTGTTTTTT,CASSLQLAGSELFF
NA,TRBV20-1,TRBJ1-2,few,TGCAGTGCTAGAGACCCAGAGCTTAACGGTCGATTTGGGGGCTACACCTTC,CSARDPELNGRFGGYTF
NA,TRBV29-1,TRBJ2-6,few,TGCAGCGTTGCAGGACAAGCGAGCTCTGGGGCCAACGTCCTGACTTTC,CSVAGQASSGANVLTF
NA,TRBV7-9,TRBJ1-1,few,TGTGCCAGCAGCCCGCGAGCCGGATTTAACACTGAAGCTTTCTTT,CASSPRAGFNTEAFF
NA,TRBV7-8,TRBJ1-5,few,TGTGCCAGCAGACCCCATAGCAATCAGCCCCAGCATTTT,CASRPHSNQPQHF
NA,TRBV12-3/TRBV12-4,TRBJ1-1,few,TGTGCCAGCAGTTCGTCGGGAGCGATACAAGCTTTCTTT,CASSSSGAIQAFF
NA,TRBV7-9,TRBJ1-1,NA,TGTGCCAGCAGCGAAAATACTTTGAACACTGAAGCTTTCTTT,CASSENTLNTEAFF
NA,TRBV20-1,TRBJ1-6,NA,TGCAGTGCTAGAGGAGGTTTAGGCCAAGGCTTCGATAATTCACCCCTCCACTTT,CSARGGLGQGFDNSPLHF
TRBD1,TRBV7-2,TRBJ1-6,NA,TGTGCCGTCATCCAGGGGGCGCTTAATTCACCCCTCCACTTT,CAVIQGALNSPLHF
TRBD1,TRBV3-1,TRBJ1-2,few,TGTGCCAGCAGCCAAGATCGCCTTTGGGACAGGGAGAGCCATGGCTACACCTTC,CASSQDRLWDRESHGYTF
NA,TRBV11-2,TRBJ2-5,few,TGTGCCAGCAGCTTCGGAGGGAAAGAGACCCAGTACTTC,CASSFGGKETQYF
TRBD2,TRBV7-2,TRBJ2-7,NA,TGTGCCAGCAGCTTAGGCTCTAGCGGGCGTTACGAGCAGTACTTC,CASSLGSSGRYEQYF
NA,TRBV6-2/TRBV6-3,TRBJ2-7,NA,TGTGCCAGCAGTTACTCCGGGCAGAACGAGCAGTACTTC,CASSYSGQNEQYF
TRBD1,TRBV20-1,TRBJ1-2,few,TGCAGTGCTAGAGGTGACAGGGAGCCCGCTGGCTACACCTTC,CSARGDREPAGYTF
TRBD1,TRBV2,TRBJ1-4,few,TGTGCCAGCAGGGAAGGGACAGAAAATGAAAAACTGTTTTTT,CASREGTENEKLFF
NA,TRBV2,TRBJ2-1,many,TGTGCCAGCGGAGGGACACGCTACAATGAGCAGTTCTTC,CASGGTRYNEQFF
NA,TRBV19,TRBJ2-5,NA,TGTGCCAGTAGTCCGGACACTCTGGAGACCCAGTACTTC,CASSPDTLETQYF
NA,TRBV5-6,TRBJ1-4,few,TGTGCCAGCAGCCCTCCCGGGGAAAAACTGTTTTTT,CASSPPGEKLFF
TRBD2,TRBV6-2/TRBV6-3,TRBJ2-3,NA,TGTGCCAGCAGTTACGAACTAGCGGGAGAGGGGTCGGATACGCAGTATTTT,CASSYELAGEGSDTQYF
TRBD1,TRBV20-1,TRBJ2-7,NA,TGCAGTACTATCAGGACTCGGACAGGGTGGTACTACGAGCAGTACTTC,CSTIRTRTGWYYEQYF
NA,TRBV3-1,TRBJ1-3,NA,TGTGCCAGCAGCCACAGGACAGTCTCTGGAAACACCATATATTTT,CASSHRTVSGNTIYF
TRBD1,TRBV20-1,TRBJ1-2,NA,TGCAGTGCTAGGGTTGGACAGGGGGCTGGCTACACCTTC,CSARVGQGAGYTF
NA,TRBV20-1,TRBJ2-1,many,TGCAGTGCCAGAGGGGGGGGGCGTAACTCCTACAATGAGCAGTTCTTC,CSARGGGRNSYNEQFF
NA,TRBV29-1,TRBJ2-1,NA,TGCAGCGTTGATGCGGGAAGCTCCTACAATGAGCAGTTCTTC,CSVDAGSSYNEQFF
NA,TRBV6-1,TRBJ1-5,many,TGTGCCAGCAGGGGTCCTTATAGCAATCAGCCCCAGCATTTT,CASRGPYSNQPQHF
NA,TRBV7-2,TRBJ2-3,NA,TGTGCCAGCAGCTTAGCGATAGGTAGCTTCACAGATACGCAGTATTTT,CASSLAIGSFTDTQYF
NA,TRBV2,TRBJ1-1,few,TGTGCCAGCGGAAACAGGCGCACTGAAGCTTTCTTT,CASGNRRTEAFF
TRBD1,TRBV7-7,TRBJ2-2,NA,TGTGCTAGCAGCTTAGATGCGACAGGGGACCGGGAGCTGTTTTTT,CASSLDATGDRELFF
TRBD1,TRBV7-2,TRBJ1-5,few,TGTGCCAGCAGCTTAGGGACAGGGGATTTTCAGCCCCAGCATTTT,CASSLGTGDFQPQHF
NA,TRBV20-1,TRBJ1-2,NA,TGCAGTGCCTTAACACAGGAGACAAATGGCTACACCTTC,CSALTQETNGYTF
NA,TRBV29-1,TRBJ2-5,NA,TGCAGCGTCCGACCGGACGTCCAAGAGACCCAGTACTTC,CSVRPDVQETQYF
NA,TRBV5-1,TRBJ1-1,many,TGCGCCAGCAGCTTGACAGCCGGCACTGAAGCTTTCTTT,CASSLTAGTEAFF
NA,TRBV2,TRBJ1-3,many,TGTGCCAGCAGCTCAGGCCCGGGCACTGGAAACACCATATATTTT,CASSSGPGTGNTIYF
TRBD1,TRBV5-1,TRBJ1-3,NA,TGCGCCAGCAGCTTGGGTCGACAGGGCTCTGGAAACACCATATATTTT,CASSLGRQGSGNTIYF
TRBD1,TRBV6-4,TRBJ1-5,many,TGTGCCAGCACTTTGACAGGGGTCCTCGATCAGCCCCAGCATTTT,CASTLTGVLDQPQHF
TRBD2,TRBV12-3/TRBV12-4,TRBJ2-3,few,TGTGCCAGCAGTCGAGGGGCGGGAGGGCCAACAGATACGCAGTATTTT,CASSRGAGGPTDTQYF
TRBD1,TRBV20-1,TRBJ2-3,few,TGCAGTGCTGCTTGGGACAGCAACACAGATACGCAGTATTTT,CSAAWDSNTDTQYF
NA,TRBV11-2,TRBJ2-7,once,TGTGCCAGCAGCTTCGGGACTCCCAACGAGCAGTACTTC,CASSFGTPNEQYF
NA,TRBV6-2/TRBV6-3,TRBJ2-1,many,TGTGCCAGCAGCTATTTTAATGAGCAGTTCTTC,CASSYFNEQFF
NA,TRBV25-1,TRBJ1-1,many,TGTGCCAGCACAGCGGGGGTGAACACTGAAGCTTTCTTT,CASTAGVNTEAFF
TRBD1,TRBV4-3,TRBJ1-5,few,TGCGCCAGCAGCCGGGACAGGGCGAGTCAGCCCCAGCATTTT,CASSRDRASQPQHF
NA,TRBV19,TRBJ1-2,NA,TGTGCCAGTAGCCCAGGACAGTCTTTCTATGGCCACACCTTC,CASSPGQSFYGHTF
NA,TRBV2,TRBJ1-6,NA,TGTGCCAGCAGCAGGGAGAATAATTCACCCCTCCACTTT,CASSRENNSPLHF